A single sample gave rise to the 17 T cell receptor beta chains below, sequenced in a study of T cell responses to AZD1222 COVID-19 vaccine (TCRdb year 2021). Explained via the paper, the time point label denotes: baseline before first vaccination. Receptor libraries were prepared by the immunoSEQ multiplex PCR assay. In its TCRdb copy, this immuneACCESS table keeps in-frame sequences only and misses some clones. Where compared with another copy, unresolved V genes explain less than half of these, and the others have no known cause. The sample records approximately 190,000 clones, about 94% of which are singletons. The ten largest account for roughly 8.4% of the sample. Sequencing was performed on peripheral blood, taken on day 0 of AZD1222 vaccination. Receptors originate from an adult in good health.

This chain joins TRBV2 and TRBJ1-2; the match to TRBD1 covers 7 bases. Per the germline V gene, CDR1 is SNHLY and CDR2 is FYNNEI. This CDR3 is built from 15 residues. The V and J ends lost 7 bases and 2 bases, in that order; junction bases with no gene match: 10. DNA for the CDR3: TGTGCCAGCACCCCGACAGGGCTCGACAACTATGGCTACACCTTC. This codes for CASTPTGLDNYGYTF. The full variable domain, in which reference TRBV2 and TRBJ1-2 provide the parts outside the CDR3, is EPEVTQTPSHQVTQMGQEVILRCVPISNHLYFYWYRQILGQKVEFLVSFYNNEISEKSEIFDDQFSVERPDGSNFTLKIRSTKLEDSAMYFCASTPTGLDNYGYTFGSGTRLTVV.

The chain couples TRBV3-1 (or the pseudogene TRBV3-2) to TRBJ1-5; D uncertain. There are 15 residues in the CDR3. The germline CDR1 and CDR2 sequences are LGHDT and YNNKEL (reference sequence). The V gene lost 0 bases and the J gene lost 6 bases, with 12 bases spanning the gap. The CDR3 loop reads CASSQDLANVQPQHF. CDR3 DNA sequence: TGTGCCAGCAGCCAAGACTTGGCGAATGTTCAGCCCCAGCATTTT.

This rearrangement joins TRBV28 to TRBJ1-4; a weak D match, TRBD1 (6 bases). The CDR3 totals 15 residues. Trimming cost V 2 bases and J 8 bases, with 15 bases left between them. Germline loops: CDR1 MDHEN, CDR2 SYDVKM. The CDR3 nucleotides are TGTGCCAGCAGTTTACATGGGGGGCAGTGGGAAAAACTGTTTTTT. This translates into CASSLHGGQWEKLFF.

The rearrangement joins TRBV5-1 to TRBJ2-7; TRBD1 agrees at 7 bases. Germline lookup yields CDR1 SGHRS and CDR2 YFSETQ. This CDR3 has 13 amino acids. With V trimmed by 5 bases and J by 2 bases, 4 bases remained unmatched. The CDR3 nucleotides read TGCGCCAGCAGGCTGACAGGGACCTACGAGCAGTACTTC. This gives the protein CASRLTGTYEQYF.

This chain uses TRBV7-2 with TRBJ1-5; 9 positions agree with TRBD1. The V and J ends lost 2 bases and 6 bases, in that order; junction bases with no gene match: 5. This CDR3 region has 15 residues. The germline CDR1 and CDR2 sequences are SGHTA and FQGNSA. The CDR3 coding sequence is TGTGCCAGCAGCTTACTGGGACAGGGAAGTCAGCCCCAGCATTTT. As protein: CASSLLGQGSQPQHF.

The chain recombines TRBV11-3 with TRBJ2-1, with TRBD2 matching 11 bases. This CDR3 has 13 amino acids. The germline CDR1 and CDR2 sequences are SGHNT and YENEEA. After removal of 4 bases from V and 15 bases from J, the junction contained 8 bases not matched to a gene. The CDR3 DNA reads TGTGCCAGCAGCTCAACTCGACTAGCGGGATTGTTCTTC. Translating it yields CASSSTRLAGLFF.

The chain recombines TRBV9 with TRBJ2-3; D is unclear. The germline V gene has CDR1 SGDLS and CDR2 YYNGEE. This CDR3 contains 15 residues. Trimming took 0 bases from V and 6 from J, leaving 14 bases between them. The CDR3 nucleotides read TGTGCCAGCAGCGTAGGAGCACAAATATGGGATACGCAGTATTTT. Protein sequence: CASSVGAQIWDTQYF.

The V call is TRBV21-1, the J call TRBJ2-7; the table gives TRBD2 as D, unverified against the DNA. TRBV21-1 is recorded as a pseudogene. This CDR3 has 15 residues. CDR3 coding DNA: TGTGCCAGCAGCACCCAACCGTCGCGGGACTACGAGCAGTACTTC. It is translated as CASSTQPSRDYEQYF.

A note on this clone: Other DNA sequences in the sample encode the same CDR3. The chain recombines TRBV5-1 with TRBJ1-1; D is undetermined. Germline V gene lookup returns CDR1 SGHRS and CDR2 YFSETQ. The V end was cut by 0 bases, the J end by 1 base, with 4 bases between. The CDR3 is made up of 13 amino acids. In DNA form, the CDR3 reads TGCGCCAGCAGCTTGGGTAGGAACACTGAAGCTTTCTTT. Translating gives CASSLGRNTEAFF.

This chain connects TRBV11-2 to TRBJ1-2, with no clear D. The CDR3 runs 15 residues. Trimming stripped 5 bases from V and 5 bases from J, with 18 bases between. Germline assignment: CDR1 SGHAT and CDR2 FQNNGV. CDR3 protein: CASSPRTMSRYGYTF. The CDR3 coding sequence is TGTGCCAGCAGCCCCCGGACGATGTCGAGATATGGCTACACCTTC.

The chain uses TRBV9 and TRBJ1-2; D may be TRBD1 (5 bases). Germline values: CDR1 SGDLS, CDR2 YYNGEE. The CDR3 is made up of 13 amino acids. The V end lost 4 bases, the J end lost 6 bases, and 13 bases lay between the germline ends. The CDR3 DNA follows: TGTGCCAGCAGCCGGCCCGGGGCGCATGGCTACACCTTC. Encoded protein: CASSRPGAHGYTF.

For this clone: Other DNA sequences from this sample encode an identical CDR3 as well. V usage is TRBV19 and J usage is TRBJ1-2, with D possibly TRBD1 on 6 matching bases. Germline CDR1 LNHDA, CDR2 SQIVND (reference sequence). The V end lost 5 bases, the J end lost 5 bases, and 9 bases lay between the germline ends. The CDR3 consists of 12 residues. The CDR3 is CASSLTGYGYTF. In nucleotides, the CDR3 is TGTGCCAGTAGTCTAACAGGGTATGGCTACACCTTC.

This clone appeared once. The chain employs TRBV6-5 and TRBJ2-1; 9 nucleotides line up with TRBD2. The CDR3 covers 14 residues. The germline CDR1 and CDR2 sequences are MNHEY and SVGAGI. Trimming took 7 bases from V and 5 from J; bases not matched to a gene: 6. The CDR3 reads CASTWASGNNEQFF. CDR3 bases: TGTGCCAGCACGTGGGCTAGCGGGAACAATGAGCAGTTCTTC.

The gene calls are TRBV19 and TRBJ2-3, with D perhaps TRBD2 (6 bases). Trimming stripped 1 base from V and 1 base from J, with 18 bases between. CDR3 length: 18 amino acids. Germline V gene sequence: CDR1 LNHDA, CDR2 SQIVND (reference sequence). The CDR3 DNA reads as TGTGCCAGTAGTATAGTTAGGAGGGCAGCGGCTCGCACAGATACGCAGTATTTT. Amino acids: CASSIVRRAAARTDTQYF.

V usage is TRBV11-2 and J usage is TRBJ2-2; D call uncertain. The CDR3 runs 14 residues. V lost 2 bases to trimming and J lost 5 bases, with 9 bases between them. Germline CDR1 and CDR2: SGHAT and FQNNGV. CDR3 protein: CASSLQLGTGELFF. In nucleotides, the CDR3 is TGTGCCAGCAGCTTACAGTTGGGGACCGGGGAGCTGTTTTTT.

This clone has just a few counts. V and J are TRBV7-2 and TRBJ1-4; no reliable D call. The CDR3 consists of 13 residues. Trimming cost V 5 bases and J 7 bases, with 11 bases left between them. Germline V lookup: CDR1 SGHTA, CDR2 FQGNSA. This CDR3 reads CASSPTSGEKLFF. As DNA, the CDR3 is TGTGCCAGCAGCCCGACCTCGGGTGAAAAACTGTTTTTT.

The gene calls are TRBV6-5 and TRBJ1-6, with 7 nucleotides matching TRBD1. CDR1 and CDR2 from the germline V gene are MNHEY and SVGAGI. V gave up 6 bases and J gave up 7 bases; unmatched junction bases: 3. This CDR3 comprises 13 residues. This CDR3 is CASRGQSNSPLHF. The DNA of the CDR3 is TGTGCCAGCAGGGGACAGTCAAATTCACCCCTCCACTTT.